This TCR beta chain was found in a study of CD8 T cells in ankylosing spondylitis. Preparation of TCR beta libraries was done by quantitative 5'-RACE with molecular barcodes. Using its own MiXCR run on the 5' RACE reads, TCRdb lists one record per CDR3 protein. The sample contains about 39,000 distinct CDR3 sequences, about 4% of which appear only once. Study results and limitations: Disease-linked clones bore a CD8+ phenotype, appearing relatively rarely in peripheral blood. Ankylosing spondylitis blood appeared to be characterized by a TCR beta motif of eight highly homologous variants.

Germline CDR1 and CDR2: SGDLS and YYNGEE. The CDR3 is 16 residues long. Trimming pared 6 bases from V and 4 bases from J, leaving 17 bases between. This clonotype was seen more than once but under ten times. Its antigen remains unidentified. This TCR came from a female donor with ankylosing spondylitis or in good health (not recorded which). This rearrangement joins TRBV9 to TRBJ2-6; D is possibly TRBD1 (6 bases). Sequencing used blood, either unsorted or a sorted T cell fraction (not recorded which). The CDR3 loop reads CASTPGASSGANVLTF. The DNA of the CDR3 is TGTGCCAGCACTCCAGGGGCGTCGTCGGGGGCCAACGTCCTGACTTTC.